The 13 T cell receptor beta chains in this list originate from one sample, sequenced in a study of molecular identifiers for immune sequencing clone quantification (dated by TCRdb to 2016 to 2019). Libraries were prepared through PCR. This sample was sequenced with an Illumina HiSeq 4000. The public sequencing data were trimmed at Q25 with fastp and processed into clonotypes with MiXCR by TCRdb, which kept only in-frame beta chains. Entries that share a CDR3 protein sequence are merged under the most common genes and DNA. This sample has about 640,000 distinct CDR3 sequences in its table, and less than 20% of those were observed once. The top ten clones comprise 0.7% to 1% of the sample. Material: naive CD8+ T cells from blood, with Jurkat cell RNA spiked in. The cell subset or site tag for this specimen amounts to: FACS-sorted CD8+CD4-CCR7+CD45RA+ naive T cells. Every receptor here comes from a human donor in good health. Some libraries in this study had Jurkat cell RNA spiked in.

The chain carries TRBV19 and TRBJ2-2, with D maybe TRBD2 (5 bases). The V gene's germline CDR1 is LNHDA and CDR2 SQIVND (reference sequence). CDR3 size: 15 residues. Trimming removed 5 bases from V and 4 bases from J, with 14 bases in between. The CDR3 is CASSFGVRGTGELFF. The CDR3 DNA sequence: TGTGCCAGTAGTTTCGGGGTCCGAGGCACCGGGGAGCTGTTTTTT.

On this clonotype itself: One end of the junction varies from germline; a read error may be responsible. The chain links TRBV4-1 to TRBJ2-1; either TRBD1 or TRBD2 may fit D (5 bases each). Germline lookup yields CDR1 MGHRA and CDR2 YSYEKL. This CDR3 contains 17 residues. Here the CDR3 reads CASSQDLGTATYNEHFF. CDR3 DNA: TGCGCCAGCAGCCAAGATCTGGGGACGGCGACCTACAATGAGCATTTCTTC.

Only a few counts were recorded for this clonotype. This chain uses TRBV5-8 with TRBJ2-7, with D possibly matching TRBD1 (6 bases). This CDR3 contains 14 residues. V lost 4 bases to trimming and J lost 3 bases, with 14 bases between them. Germline values: CDR1 SGHTS, CDR2 YDEGEE. CDR3 amino acids: CASSPYTGYYEQYF. For the CDR3, the DNA is TGTGCCAGCAGCCCGTACACAGGGTACTACGAGCAGTACTTC.

The table lists this clonotype with many counts. This chain uses TRBV11-2 with TRBJ1-2; 8 nucleotides line up with TRBD1. The CDR3 spans 16 residues. Unmatched junction bases numbered 11, after V lost 4 bases and J lost 4 bases. The germline V gene encodes CDR1 SGHAT and CDR2 FQNNGV. The CDR3 DNA reads TGTGCCAGCAGCTCAACTTCTCAGGGGGCCCGCTATGGCTACACCTTC. Its translation: CASSSTSQGARYGYTF.

In this sample, this clonotype turned up once. The chain is built from TRBV4-1 and TRBJ2-5; D may correspond to TRBD1 or TRBD2 (5 bases each). The CDR3 is made up of 15 amino acids. Trimming took 1 base from V and 1 from J, leaving 10 bases between them. The germline gives CDR1 MGHRA, CDR2 YSYEKL. The CDR3 DNA follows: TGCGCCAGCAGCCAAGGTTGGGGGTCCCAAGAGACCCAGTACTTC. Amino acids: CASSQGWGSQETQYF.

This clonotype came up many times. This chain joins TRBV12-3 or TRBV12-4 and TRBJ1-1, with D possibly being TRBD1 (5 bases). The V end was cut by 2 bases, the J end by 8 bases, with 6 bases between. The CDR3 is made up of 11 amino acids. CDR3 coding DNA: TGTGCCAGCAGTTTACAGGGCGAAGCTTTCTTT. Residues: CASSLQGEAFF.

The V call is TRBV27, the J call TRBJ2-7, with a possible D match to TRBD2 (6 bases). Germline V gene lookup returns CDR1 MNHEY and CDR2 SMNVEV (reference sequence). V lost 3 bases, J lost 2 bases, and 17 bases lay in between. The CDR3 is 16 amino acids. The DNA for the CDR3 is TGTGCCAGCAGTTTTGGGGACCCCCGGGGGACCTACGAGCAGTACTTC. It specifies CASSFGDPRGTYEQYF.

Concerning this clonotype itself: A read error may explain this, as a much larger clone is one base away. The V call is TRBV7-6, the J call TRBJ1-2, with D perhaps matching TRBD1 (5 bases). This CDR3 region has 15 residues. Germline assignment: CDR1 SGHVS and CDR2 FNYEAQ. V lost 5 bases and J lost 0, with 13 bases in between. CDR3 sequence reads: CASSQGAPANYGYTF. CDR3 sequence (DNA): TGTGCCAGCAGCCAAGGGGCACCCGCTAACTATGGCTACACCTTC.

This clonotype came up many times. The chain carries TRBV14 and TRBJ2-3, with D perhaps matching TRBD2 (7 bases). The CDR3 extends over 17 amino acids. From germline, CDR1 is SGHDN and CDR2 FVKESK. The ends were cut back, 0 bases at V and 2 bases at J, with 15 bases in the middle. CDR3 sequence reads: CASSQDPGGHFTDTQYF. As DNA, the CDR3 is TGTGCCAGCAGCCAAGATCCCGGGGGGCACTTCACAGATACGCAGTATTTT.

This clonotype was seen ten or more times. V is TRBV12-5 and J is TRBJ2-1, with D perhaps matching TRBD2 (5 bases). Germline CDR1 and CDR2: LGHNT and FRNRAP. The CDR3 covers 16 residues. The ends were cut back, 0 bases at V and 9 bases at J, with 18 bases in the middle. The CDR3 DNA reads TGTGCTAGTGGTTTGGTCGGAGGCGAAGGCCGGGGTGAGCAGTTCTTC. This sequence encodes CASGLVGGEGRGEQFF.

V gene TRBV6-1 combines with J gene TRBJ2-7; D is unresolved. V was cut by 5 bases and J by 3 bases, with 11 bases left in between. The germline V gene has CDR1 MNHNS and CDR2 SASEGT. The CDR3 extends over 13 amino acids. The CDR3 coding sequence is TGTGCCAGCAGTTGGACCCCTGACTACGAGCAGTACTTC. Protein: CASSWTPDYEQYF.

This clonotype came up a few times. The chain links TRBV13 to TRBJ2-1; 8 bases map to TRBD2. Germline loops: CDR1 PRHDT, CDR2 FYEKMQ (reference sequence). This CDR3 region has 14 residues. Trimming at V came to 4 bases and at J to 5 bases, leaving 4 bases not matched to a gene. The CDR3 here is CASSSGLVDNEQFF. The CDR3 DNA sequence: TGTGCCAGCAGCTCGGGACTAGTCGACAATGAGCAGTTCTTC.

The chain couples TRBV27 to TRBJ2-7, with TRBD1 identical over 7 bases. Germline trimming cut 0 bases from V and 0 bases from J; bases unmatched to any gene: 2. The V gene's germline CDR1 is MNHEY and CDR2 SMNVEV (reference sequence). The CDR3 length is 15 residues. Here the CDR3 reads CASSLSTGTSYEQYF. The CDR3 DNA follows: TGTGCCAGCAGTTTATCGACAGGGACCTCCTACGAGCAGTACTTC.